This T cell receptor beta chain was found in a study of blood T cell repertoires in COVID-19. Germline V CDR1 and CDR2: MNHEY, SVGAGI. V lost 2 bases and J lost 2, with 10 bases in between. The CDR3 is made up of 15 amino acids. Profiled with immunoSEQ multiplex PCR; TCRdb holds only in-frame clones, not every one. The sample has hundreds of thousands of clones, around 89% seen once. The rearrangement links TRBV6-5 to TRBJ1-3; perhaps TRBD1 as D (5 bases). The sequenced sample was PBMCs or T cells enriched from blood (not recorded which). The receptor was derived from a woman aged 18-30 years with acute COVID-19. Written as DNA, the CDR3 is TGTGCCAGCAGTTACGGGGGGGTGACTGGAAACACCATATATTTT. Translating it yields CASSYGGVTGNTIYF.